The 28 T cell receptor beta chains reported below all come from one sample, sequenced in a study of persistence of HIV-infected CD4 T cells. These receptors are not linked to any known antigen. Lysates of CMV-infected fibroblasts at around 9.8 ug/mL stimulated these cells. CD40L/CD69 double-negative CD45RO-high memory CD4+ T cells were collected. The libraries were made with immunoSEQ version 4 in survey mode. Measured with immunoSEQ multiplex PCR; TCRdb has only the in-frame clones, and not every one. The data contain more than 25,000 clones, roughly three quarters of them singletons. The sequenced sample was CD4+ T cells sorted from PBMCs after roughly 19-hour stimulation, obtained from a patient who received antiretroviral therapy. These receptors were collected from an adult woman with HIV who was CMV-seropositive.

This clone was counted a few times. The genes are TRBV18 and TRBJ2-1, with 10 positions matching TRBD1. There are 13 residues in the CDR3. Germline lookup yields CDR1 KGHSH and CDR2 LQKENI. V dropped 6 bases and J dropped 9; count of bases not matched to a gene: 5. The CDR3 bases are TGTGCCAGCTCGCCGACAGGGGGCGGTGAGCAGTTCTTC. It specifies CASSPTGGGEQFF. The full variable domain, in which reference TRBV18 and TRBJ2-1 provide the parts outside the CDR3, is NAGVMQNPRHLVRRRGQEARLRCSPMKGHSHVYWYRQLPEEGLKFMVYLQKENIIDESGMPKERFSAEFPKEGPSILRIQQVVRGDSAAYFCASSPTGGGEQFFGPGTRLTVL.

V is TRBV14 and J is TRBJ1-6; no reliable D call. The CDR3 spans 11 residues. Germline V gene data show CDR1 as SGHDN and CDR2 as FVKESK. The ends were cut back, 5 bases at V and 5 bases at J, with 1 base in the middle. Here the CDR3 DNA reads TGTGCCAGCAGCAATAATTCACCCCTCCACTTT. As protein: CASSNNSPLHF.

The rearrangement uses TRBV5-5 and TRBJ2-7, with no clear D. Trimming removed 2 bases at V and 0 bases at J, with 6 bases between. This CDR3 comprises 13 residues. The germline V gene has CDR1 SGHKS and CDR2 YYEKEE (reference sequence). DNA for the CDR3: TGTGCCAGCAGCTTCCAGAGCTCCTACGAGCAGTACTTC. Its protein product is CASSFQSSYEQYF.

V is TRBV5-5 and J is TRBJ2-5; D might be TRBD2 (6 bases). CDR1 SGHKS and CDR2 YYEKEE come from the germline V gene (reference sequence). Trimming took off 0 bases at V and 5 bases at J, with 8 bases between the two ends. This CDR3 contains 13 residues. CDR3 bases: TGTGCCAGCAGCTTGGGACTAGTGGAGACCCAGTACTTC. Translated, it gives CASSLGLVETQYF.

This clone was observed once. This rearrangement joins TRBV27 to TRBJ1-2; D remains unclear. CDR3 length: 15 amino acids. Germline V gene lookup returns CDR1 MNHEY and CDR2 SMNVEV (reference sequence). V was pared by 5 bases and J by 8 bases, with 21 bases between. The CDR3: CASSARAEREGGYTF. The DNA for the CDR3 is TGTGCCAGCAGTGCGAGGGCCGAAAGAGAGGGCGGCTACACCTTC.

V usage is TRBV6-5 and J usage is TRBJ1-1; possible D gene TRBD1, 6 bases. The CDR3 extends over 13 amino acids. Trimming cost V 9 bases and J 5 bases, with 16 bases left between them. CDR1 and CDR2 from the germline V gene are MNHEY and SVGAGI. The CDR3 region is CASKQGSWTEAFF. The CDR3 region has the DNA TGTGCCAGTAAACAGGGTTCTTGGACTGAAGCTTTCTTT.

This chain joins TRBV19 and TRBJ1-2, with 9 bases lining up with TRBD1. This CDR3 region has 13 residues. CDR1 and CDR2 from the germline V gene are LNHDA and SQIVND (reference sequence). The J segment lost 13 bases and the V segment lost 7 bases, leaving 13 bases of the junction unmatched. The DNA of the CDR3 is TGTGCCAGTAATCGGGAGGGACAGGGAGGTGCCACCTTC. It encodes CASNREGQGGATF.

V and J are TRBV27 and TRBJ1-1, with 8 bases aligning to TRBD1. This CDR3 has 14 residues. Germline trimming cut 5 bases from V and 6 bases from J; bases unmatched to any gene: 8. The germline gives CDR1 MNHEY, CDR2 SMNVEV (reference sequence). For the CDR3, the DNA is TGTGCCAGCAGTGCGTGGCAGGGGGCCCCTGAAGCTTTCTTT. This encodes CASSAWQGAPEAFF.

The chain joins TRBV19 to TRBJ1-5; no firm D call. Germline V lookup: CDR1 LNHDA, CDR2 SQIVND (reference sequence). The CDR3 is 14 amino acids. V was trimmed by 4 bases and J by 2 bases, leaving 9 bases between them. CDR3 residues: CASSRGWGNQPQHF. CDR3 sequence (DNA): TGTGCCAGTAGTAGGGGTTGGGGCAATCAGCCCCAGCATTTT.

The rearrangement joins TRBV6-5 to TRBJ2-7; the match to TRBD1 covers 8 bases. Trimming cost V 6 bases and J 6 bases; bases outside gene matches: 4. Germline V gives CDR1 MNHEY, CDR2 SVGAGI. The CDR3 runs 12 residues. CDR3 sequence (DNA): TGTGCCAGCAGCTCAACAGGGGGCGAGCAGTACTTC. Translating gives CASSSTGGEQYF.

The genes are TRBV7-2 and TRBJ2-2, with 8 bases identical to TRBD2. Germline CDR1 is SGHTA and CDR2 is FQGNSA. With V trimmed by 5 bases and J by 2 bases, 4 bases remained unmatched. CDR3 length equals 15 residues. CDR3 bases: TGTGCCAGCAGCCCCGTAGCGGGAAACACCGGGGAGCTGTTTTTT. Translating it yields CASSPVAGNTGELFF.

The CDR3 DNA reads TGTGCCAGTAGTATGAAGGCAGGGGGGACTGAAGCTTTCTTT. Amino acid sequence: CASSMKAGGTEAFF. The chain couples TRBV19 to TRBJ1-1; 7 bases are a match to TRBD1. V lost 3 bases and J lost 5; bases outside the gene matches: 6. Germline CDR1 LNHDA, CDR2 SQIVND (reference sequence). This CDR3 spans 14 amino acids.

This sequence joins TRBV9 and TRBJ1-1; D is unclear. The germline V and J ends were trimmed by 0 bases and 2 bases, with 8 bases remaining between them. Germline assignment: CDR1 SGDLS and CDR2 YYNGEE. This CDR3 is built from 14 residues. As DNA, the CDR3 is TGTGCCAGCAGCGTAGTAGTAGGAAACACTGAAGCTTTCTTT. It codes for CASSVVVGNTEAFF.

Written as DNA, the CDR3 is TGTGCCAGTAGTGCCCGGACAGGGACTAATGAAAAACTGTTTTTT. Its translation is CASSARTGTNEKLFF. The chain is built from TRBV19 and TRBJ1-4, with 8 positions matching TRBD1. The CDR3 is 15 residues long. In germline, CDR1 is LNHDA, CDR2 SQIVND (reference sequence). Trimming took 5 bases from V and 2 from J; bases not matched to a gene: 4.

This rearrangement joins TRBV9 to TRBJ1-3; 8 nucleotides line up with TRBD1. Germline V gives CDR1 SGDLS, CDR2 YYNGEE. Trimming took 3 bases from V and 3 from J; bases not matched to a gene: 2. This CDR3 is 14 amino acids long. The CDR3 loop is CASSAGTGGNTIYF. CDR3 coding DNA: TGTGCCAGCAGCGCCGGGACAGGTGGAAACACCATATATTTT.

The V call is TRBV5-1, the J call TRBJ1-1; 9 bases fit TRBD1. Per the germline V gene, CDR1 is SGHRS and CDR2 is YFSETQ. After removal of 2 bases from V and 4 bases from J, the junction contained 6 bases not matched to a gene. The CDR3 has 15 amino acids. In DNA form, the CDR3 reads TGCGCCAGCAGCTTAAGACAGGGGGTATCCACTGAAGCTTTCTTT. This codes for CASSLRQGVSTEAFF.

The rearrangement joins TRBV12-3 or TRBV12-4 to TRBJ2-1; perhaps TRBD2 as D (5 bases). Between the trimmed V and J ends, which lost 5 bases and 3 bases, there was a span of 8 bases. This CDR3 has 13 amino acids. For the CDR3, the DNA is TGTGCCAGCAGTCCCCGGGACTACAATGAGCAGTTCTTC. The encoded protein is CASSPRDYNEQFF.

V is TRBV4-1 and J is TRBJ1-3; weak D call: TRBD1 (5 bases). V lost 2 bases to trimming and J lost 2 bases, with 22 bases between them. The germline V gene has CDR1 MGHRA and CDR2 YSYEKL. The CDR3 sequence is 19 residues long. CDR3 coding DNA: TGCGCCAGCAGCCAAATCAGTGGACTAGGGACTTCCACTGGAAACACCATATATTTT. Protein: CASSQISGLGTSTGNTIYF.

In the case of this clone: Germline is not matched at one junction end, which may reflect a read error. The CDR3 protein is CASRVGGDTQYF. For the CDR3, the DNA is TGTGCCAGCAGAGTAGGGGGAGATACGCAGTATTTT. This chain links TRBV9 with TRBJ2-3; tentative D call: TRBD1 (6 bases). The CDR3 spans 12 residues. CDR1 is SGDLS, CDR2 YYNGEE, per germline. Full variable domain (outside the CDR3, taken from reference TRBV9 and TRBJ2-3): DSGVTQTPKHLITATGQRVTLRCSPRSGDLSVYWYQQSLDQGLQFLIQYYNGEERAKGNILERFSAQQFPDLHSELNLSSLELGDSALYFCASRVGGDTQYFGPGTRLTVL.

The chain uses TRBV7-9 and TRBJ2-2, with D unclear. CDR1 SEHNR and CDR2 FQNEAQ come from the germline V gene (reference sequence). V lost 2 bases to trimming and J lost 5 bases, with 15 bases between them. The CDR3 spans 16 residues. This CDR3 is CASSLWLGSSTGELFF. The CDR3 DNA follows: TGTGCCAGCAGCTTATGGTTGGGGTCGTCTACCGGGGAGCTGTTTTTT.

The genes are TRBV6-4 and TRBJ2-2; D ambiguous. V dropped 4 bases and J dropped 4 bases, with 10 bases sitting between them. The germline CDR1 and CDR2 sequences are MRHNA and SNTAGT. The CDR3 extends over 14 amino acids. The DNA of the CDR3 is TGTGCCAGCAGTGTATTATCTGGCACCGGGGAGCTGTTTTTT. Its protein is CASSVLSGTGELFF.

The DNA for the CDR3 is TGTGCCAGCAGCACCCCCTTCGGGACAGGGGGGACCGGGGAGCTGTTTTTT. Its translation is CASSTPFGTGGTGELFF. This chain uses TRBV7-3 with TRBJ2-2, with 11 positions matching TRBD1. Germline V gene sequence: CDR1 SGHTA, CDR2 FQGTGA. J was trimmed by 5 bases and V by 5 bases; bases with no gene match: 10. The CDR3 is 17 amino acids.

About this clone itself: Other DNA sequences in the sample encode the same CDR3. The CDR3 DNA follows: TGCAGCGTATCGGGGGGAAACTATGGCTACACCTTC. This sequence encodes CSVSGGNYGYTF. The genes are TRBV29-1 and TRBJ1-2; the D gene is possibly TRBD1 (5 bases). Germline lookup yields CDR1 SQVTM and CDR2 ANQGSEA. Trimming cost V 6 bases and J 2 bases, with 10 bases left between them. The CDR3 spans 12 residues. The full variable domain, with the rest looked up from reference TRBV29-1 and TRBJ1-2, is SAVISQKPSRDICQRGTSLTIQCQVDSQVTMMFWYRQQPGQSLTLIATANQGSEATYESGFVIDKFPISRPNLTFSTLTVSNMSPEDSSIYLCSVSGGNYGYTFGSGTRLTVV.

The chain is built from TRBV6-2 or TRBV6-3 and TRBJ2-2, with TRBD1 matching 10 bases. V shed 4 bases, J shed 6 bases, and the junction held 8 bases outside the gene matches. The CDR3 runs 16 residues. Germline CDR1 MNHEY, CDR2 SVGEGT. Written as DNA, the CDR3 is TGTGCCAGCAGTTTCGTAGGGACAGGGGAGGCCGGGGAGCTGTTTTTT. Its translation: CASSFVGTGEAGELFF.

This clone was counted between two and nine times. This chain connects TRBV5-6 to TRBJ1-4; D uncertain. Germline values: CDR1 SGHDT, CDR2 YYEEEE. The V end was cut by 0 bases, the J end by 0 bases, with 9 bases between. The CDR3 is 16 amino acids. The CDR3 here is CASSLVGDSTNEKLFF. The CDR3 region has the DNA TGTGCCAGCAGCTTGGTCGGTGACTCAACTAATGAAAAACTGTTTTTT.

The rearrangement links TRBV9 to TRBJ1-1; no clear D. The ends were cut back, 0 bases at V and 1 base at J, with 13 bases in the middle. Germline V lookup: CDR1 SGDLS, CDR2 YYNGEE. The CDR3 loop spans 16 amino acids. The CDR3 reads CASSVDFRRSNTEAFF. The CDR3 nucleotides are TGTGCCAGCAGCGTAGATTTCCGGCGGTCGAACACTGAAGCTTTCTTT.

The V and J genes are TRBV19 and TRBJ2-1; TRBD1 agrees at 9 bases. V lost 10 bases to trimming and J lost 5 bases; unmatched junction nucleotides: 9. This CDR3 comprises 14 residues. CDR1 is LNHDA, CDR2 SQIVND, per germline (reference sequence). The chain's CDR3 is CATTGTGRNNEQFF. DNA of the CDR3: TGTGCCACCACAGGGACAGGGAGAAACAATGAGCAGTTCTTC.

This clone was recorded a few times. The chain uses TRBV6-5 and TRBJ1-6, with a possible D match to TRBD1 (6 bases). CDR1 is MNHEY, CDR2 SVGAGI, per germline. With 6 bases removed from V and 5 bases from J, the gap between germline ends came to 11 bases. CDR3 length: 14 amino acids. CDR3 in amino acids: CASSLGTHNSPLHF. The CDR3 DNA is TGTGCCAGCAGCCTCGGGACACATAATTCACCCCTCCACTTT.